This is a list of T cell receptor beta chains from one sample in a study of blood T cell repertoires in COVID-19. Only in-frame clones appear in the TCRdb table, and some are missing; sequencing was by immunoSEQ multiplex PCR. The profile shows about 130,000 clones, roughly 84% of them singletons. The specimen sequenced was peripheral blood. The receptors originated from a woman aged 25-40 years who had recovered from COVID-19. Each CDR3 is given with its conserved first and last residue. A D gene is named only where the DNA matches it firmly. Size is stated for part of the rows, as once, few or many counts, or as a class when the clone is expanded.

V gene,J gene,D gene,clone size,CDR3 protein,CDR3 DNA
TRBV11-2,TRBJ1-3,.,.,CASSSTWGPSGNTIYF,TGTGCCAGCAGCTCCACATGGGGGCCCTCTGGAAACACCATATATTTT
TRBV5-5,TRBJ1-1,.,.,CASSPEGGGTEAFF,TGTGCCAGCAGCCCTGAAGGGGGAGGGACTGAAGCTTTCTTT
TRBV5-1,TRBJ2-5,TRBD2,.,CASSFTSGGPNKETQYF,TGCGCCAGCAGCTTCACTAGCGGGGGGCCGAACAAGGAGACCCAGTACTTC
TRBV18,TRBJ1-5,TRBD1,.,CASSPTGQGVQPQHF,TGTGCCAGCTCACCAACGGGACAGGGAGTTCAGCCCCAGCATTTT
TRBV9,TRBJ2-2,TRBD1,.,CASSTGQGVGTGELFF,TGTGCCAGCAGCACCGGACAGGGGGTAGGAACCGGGGAGCTGTTTTTT
TRBV28,TRBJ1-1,.,.,CASSHREDHTEAFF,TGTGCCAGCAGTCACCGGGAAGATCACACTGAAGCTTTCTTT
TRBV27,TRBJ1-6,.,.,CASSSANSPLHF,TGTGCCAGCAGTTCCGCGAATTCACCCCTCCACTTT
TRBV5-1,TRBJ1-2,.,.,CASSSGDDYGYTF,TGCGCCAGCAGCTCGGGGGACGACTATGGCTACACCTTC
TRBV4-1,TRBJ2-7,.,.,CASSQEWDFSYEQYF,TGCGCCAGCAGCCAAGAATGGGACTTCTCCTACGAGCAGTACTTC
TRBV12-3/TRBV12-4,TRBJ2-2,.,.,CASSNSVGELFF,TGTGCCAGCAGTAATTCTGTAGGGGAGCTGTTTTTT
TRBV6-5,TRBJ2-5,.,many,CASRSDQETQYF,TGTGCCAGCAGGAGTGATCAAGAGACCCAGTACTTC
TRBV29-1,TRBJ2-5,.,.,CSVGHTQETQYF,TGCAGCGTTGGACACACCCAAGAGACCCAGTACTTC
TRBV19,TRBJ1-5,.,.,CASSIDLRDLGGQPQHF,TGTGCCAGTAGTATAGATTTACGGGACTTAGGAGGTCAGCCCCAGCATTTT
TRBV6-5,TRBJ1-2,.,.,CASSYSTNYGYTF,TGTGCCAGCAGTTACTCTACTAACTATGGCTACACCTTC
TRBV5-5,TRBJ1-3,TRBD1,.,CASSLSGGYGNTIYF,TGTGCCAGCAGCTTGTCAGGGGGATACGGAAACACCATATATTTT
TRBV5-1,TRBJ1-3,TRBD1,.,CASSLIGTGASGNTIYF,TGCGCCAGCAGCTTGATTGGGACAGGGGCCTCTGGAAACACCATATATTTT
TRBV5-6,TRBJ1-2,TRBD1,.,CASSLDRGRWGGYTF,TGTGCCAGCAGCTTGGACAGGGGTAGGTGGGGTGGCTACACCTTC
TRBV11-2,TRBJ1-4,.,.,CASSLNGANEKLFF,TGTGCCAGCAGCTTAAACGGGGCTAATGAAAAACTGTTTTTT
TRBV7-2,TRBJ1-2,.,once,CASSALVGGVGYTF,TGTGCCAGCAGCGCCCTAGTCGGCGGGGTTGGCTACACCTTC
TRBV11-1,TRBJ1-1,.,.,CASSLAYPGEGTEAFF,TGTGCCAGCAGCTTAGCGTATCCGGGGGAGGGCACTGAAGCTTTCTTT
TRBV24-1,TRBJ2-3,TRBD2,.,CATSDGLAVSDTQYF,TGTGCCACCAGTGATGGACTAGCGGTGTCAGATACGCAGTATTTT
TRBV18,TRBJ2-1,.,.,CASSLSRGGNEQFF,TGTGCCAGCTCACTCTCTAGGGGGGGCAATGAGCAGTTCTTC
TRBV6-5,TRBJ1-1,.,.,CASRYDQGNTEAFF,TGTGCCAGCAGGTATGATCAGGGGAACACTGAAGCTTTCTTT
TRBV5-5,TRBJ2-4,TRBD1,.,CASRSSTGAETRSAKNIQYF,TGTGCCAGCAGGTCTTCTACAGGGGCGGAAACGAGGTCAGCCAAAAACATTCAGTACTTC
TRBV18,TRBJ2-3,.,.,CASSPEGLEPDTQYF,TGTGCCAGCTCACCGGAGGGGTTGGAGCCAGATACGCAGTATTTT
TRBV19,TRBJ2-5,.,.,CASSPARQLKETQYF,TGTGCCAGTAGTCCCGCTAGACAGCTAAAAGAGACCCAGTACTTC
TRBV6-6,TRBJ1-2,.,.,CASSYSSGGPAGYTF,TGTGCCAGCAGTTACTCGTCCGGGGGTCCGGCTGGCTACACCTTC
TRBV2,TRBJ1-4,.,.,CASSEIGQGREKLFF,TGTGCCAGCAGTGAAATAGGGCAGGGAAGGGAAAAACTGTTTTTT
TRBV19,TRBJ1-1,TRBD1,.,CASRTGQTEAFF,TGTGCCAGTCGGACAGGGCAAACTGAAGCTTTCTTT
TRBV6-5,TRBJ2-2,.,.,CASSSSPSVNTGELFF,TGTGCCAGCAGTTCCTCCCCGTCTGTGAACACCGGGGAGCTGTTTTTT
TRBV9,TRBJ1-3,TRBD1,.,CASSVAGGDTIYF,TGTGCCAGCAGCGTAGCAGGGGGAGACACCATATATTTT
TRBV9,TRBJ2-7,TRBD2,.,CASSPRGAGGYEQYF,TGTGCCAGCAGCCCCCGGGGAGCGGGAGGGTACGAGCAGTACTTC
TRBV5-1,TRBJ1-2,.,.,CASSPGSGGNYGYTF,TGCGCCAGCAGCCCAGGAAGTGGGGGCAACTATGGCTACACCTTC
TRBV3-1/TRBV3-2,TRBJ2-3,TRBD2,.,CASSLPLGRGGPHTQYF,TGTGCCAGCAGCCTACCTCTCGGACGGGGGGGGCCCCATACGCAGTATTTT
TRBV7-8,TRBJ2-1,TRBD2,.,CASSPLASGAFYNEQFF,TGTGCCAGCAGCCCCCTAGCTAGCGGGGCCTTCTACAATGAGCAGTTCTTC
TRBV2,TRBJ1-6,.,.,CASSDQGTPLHF,TGTGCCAGCAGTGATCAGGGGACACCCCTCCACTTT
TRBV5-1,TRBJ1-2,TRBD1,.,CASSGGAGTGSYYGYTF,TGCGCCAGCAGCGGAGGGGCCGGGACAGGGAGTTACTATGGCTACACCTTC
TRBV18,TRBJ1-6,TRBD1,.,CASSSGQPSPLHF,TGTGCCAGCTCATCGGGACAGCCCTCACCCCTCCACTTT
TRBV29-1,TRBJ2-7,TRBD2,.,CSVEDRGSGSYEQYF,TGCAGCGTTGAAGATCGAGGTAGCGGGAGCTACGAGCAGTACTTC
TRBV11-2,TRBJ2-2,.,few,CASSSRTATNTGELFF,TGTGCCAGCAGCTCCCGGACAGCTACTAACACCGGGGAGCTGTTTTTT
TRBV19,TRBJ1-6,.,.,CASSPTVYNSPLHF,TGTGCCAGTAGTCCGACTGTGTATAATTCACCCCTCCACTTT
TRBV11-2,TRBJ2-1,.,.,CASRPRGDLRADPHEQFF,TGTGCCAGCAGACCCAGGGGGGACCTCCGGGCCGACCCCCATGAGCAGTTCTTC
TRBV5-5,TRBJ2-2,.,.,CASSLGDAGELFF,TGTGCCAGCAGCCTAGGGGATGCCGGGGAGCTGTTTTTT
TRBV2,TRBJ2-1,TRBD2,once,CASETSGRGNEQFF,TGTGCCAGCGAGACTAGCGGGAGGGGGAATGAGCAGTTCTTC
TRBV5-5,TRBJ1-1,TRBD1,.,CASRTHDRGYTEAFF,TGTGCCAGCAGAACCCATGACAGGGGGTACACTGAAGCTTTCTTT
TRBV12-3/TRBV12-4,TRBJ2-7,.,.,CASSFGTVGEQYF,TGTGCCAGCAGTTTCGGGACTGTGGGCGAGCAGTACTTC
TRBV13,TRBJ2-1,TRBD1,.,CASSQLPGTDVNEQFF,TGTGCCAGCAGCCAACTACCCGGGACAGACGTCAATGAGCAGTTCTTC
TRBV6-5,TRBJ2-1,TRBD2,.,CATQNAGAVYNEQFF,TGTGCCACCCAGAATGCGGGAGCCGTCTACAATGAGCAGTTCTTC
TRBV7-3,TRBJ2-6,.,.,CASSSLAGANVLTF,TGTGCCAGCAGCTCTTTGGCCGGGGCCAACGTCCTGACTTTC